Sequencing of this TCR beta chain was carried out in a study of T cell changes during pregnancy in multiple sclerosis. With V trimmed by 1 base and J by 5 bases, 0 bases remained unmatched. This CDR3 has 15 residues. Germline CDR1 reads LNHNV; CDR2 reads YYDKDF (reference sequence). Data came from immunoSEQ multiplex PCR; TCRdb stores just in-frame clones and leaves some out. The data show 15,000 to 20,000 clones, with around 87% seen just once and approximately 15% held by the top ten. This clone was counted only a few times. The source was CD8+ T cells from peripheral blood mononuclear cells, collected in the third trimester of pregnancy. The chain is built from TRBV15 and TRBJ2-5, with 14 bases that match TRBD2. The receptor was isolated from a female donor in good health, enrolled as a control in a pregnancy study. The DNA of the CDR3 is TGTGCCACCAGCAGAGGGACTAGCGGGGGGGAGACCCAGTACTTC. This sequence encodes CATSRGTSGGETQYF.